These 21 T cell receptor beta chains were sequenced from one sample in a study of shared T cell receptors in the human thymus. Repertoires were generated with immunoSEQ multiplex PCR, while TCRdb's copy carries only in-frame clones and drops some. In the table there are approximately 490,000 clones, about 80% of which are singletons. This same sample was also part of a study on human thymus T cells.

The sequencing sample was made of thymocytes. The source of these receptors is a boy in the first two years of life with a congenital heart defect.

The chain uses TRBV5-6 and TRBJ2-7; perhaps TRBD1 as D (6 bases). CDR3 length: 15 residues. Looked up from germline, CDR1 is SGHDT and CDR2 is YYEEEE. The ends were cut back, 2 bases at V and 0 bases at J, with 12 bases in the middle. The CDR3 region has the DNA TGTGCCAGCAGCTTCAGGGGCAGGAGCTCCTACGAGCAGTACTTC. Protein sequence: CASSFRGRSSYEQYF.

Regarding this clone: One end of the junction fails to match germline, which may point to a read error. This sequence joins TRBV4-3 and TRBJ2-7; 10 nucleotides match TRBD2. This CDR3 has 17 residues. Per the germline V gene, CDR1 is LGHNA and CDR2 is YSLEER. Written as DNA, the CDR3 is TGCGCCAGCAGCGAAGAACCCCTAGCGGGGGCCTCCTACGAGCAGTACTTC. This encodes CASSEEPLAGASYEQYF.

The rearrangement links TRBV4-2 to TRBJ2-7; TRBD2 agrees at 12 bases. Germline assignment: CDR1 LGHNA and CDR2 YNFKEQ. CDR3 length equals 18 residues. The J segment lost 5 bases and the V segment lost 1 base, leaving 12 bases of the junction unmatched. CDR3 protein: CASSQVPPRTSGTHEQYF. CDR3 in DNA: TGTGCCAGCAGCCAAGTACCTCCCCGGACTAGCGGGACCCACGAGCAGTACTTC.

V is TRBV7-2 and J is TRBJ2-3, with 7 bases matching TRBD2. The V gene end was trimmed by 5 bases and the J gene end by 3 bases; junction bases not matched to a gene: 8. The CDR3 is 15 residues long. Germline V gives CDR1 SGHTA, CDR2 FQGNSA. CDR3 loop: CASSVTSEGTDTQYF. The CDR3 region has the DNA TGTGCCAGCAGCGTCACTAGCGAGGGGACAGATACGCAGTATTTT. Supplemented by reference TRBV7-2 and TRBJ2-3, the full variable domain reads GAGVSQSPSNKVTEKGKDVELRCDPISGHTALYWYRQSLGQGLEFLIYFQGNSAPDKSGLPSDRFSAERTGGSVSTLTIQRTQQEDSAVYLCASSVTSEGTDTQYFGPGTRLTVL.

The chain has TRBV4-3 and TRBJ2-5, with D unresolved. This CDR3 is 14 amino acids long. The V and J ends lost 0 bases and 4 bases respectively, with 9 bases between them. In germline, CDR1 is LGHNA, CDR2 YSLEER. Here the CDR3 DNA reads TGCGCCAGCAGCCAAGATCTTTCCCCAGAGACCCAGTACTTC. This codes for CASSQDLSPETQYF.

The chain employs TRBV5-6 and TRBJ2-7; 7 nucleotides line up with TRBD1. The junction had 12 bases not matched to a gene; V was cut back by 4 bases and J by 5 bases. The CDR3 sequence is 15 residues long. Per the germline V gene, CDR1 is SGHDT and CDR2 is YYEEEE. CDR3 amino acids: CASSLLGQHWDEQYF. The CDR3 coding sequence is TGTGCCAGCAGCCTACTGGGACAGCACTGGGACGAGCAGTACTTC.

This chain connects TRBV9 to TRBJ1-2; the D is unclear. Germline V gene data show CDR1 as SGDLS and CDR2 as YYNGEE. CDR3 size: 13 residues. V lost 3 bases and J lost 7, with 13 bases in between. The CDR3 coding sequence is TGTGCCAGCAGCGCGGAGGGTGTGGCTGGCTACACCTTC. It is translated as CASSAEGVAGYTF.

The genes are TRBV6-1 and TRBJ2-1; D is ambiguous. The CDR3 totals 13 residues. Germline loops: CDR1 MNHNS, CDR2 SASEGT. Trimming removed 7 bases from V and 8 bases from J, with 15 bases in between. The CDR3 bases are TGTGCCAGCAATTCAACAGACCGCGATGAGCAGTTCTTC. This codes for CASNSTDRDEQFF.

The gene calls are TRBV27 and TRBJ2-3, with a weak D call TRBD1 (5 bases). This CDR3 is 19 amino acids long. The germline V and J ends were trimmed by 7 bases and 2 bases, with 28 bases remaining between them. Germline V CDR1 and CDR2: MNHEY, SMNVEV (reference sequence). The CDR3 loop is CASTSSPNPYRQNTDTQYF. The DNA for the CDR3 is TGTGCCAGCACCTCTTCCCCCAACCCTTACCGACAGAACACAGATACGCAGTATTTT.

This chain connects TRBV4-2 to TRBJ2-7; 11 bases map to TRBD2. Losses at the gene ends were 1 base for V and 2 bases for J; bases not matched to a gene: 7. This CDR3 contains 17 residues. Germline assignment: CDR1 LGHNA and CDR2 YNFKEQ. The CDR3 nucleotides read TGTGCCAGCAGCCAAGTCACTAGCGGGAGTATTCCCTACGAGCAGTACTTC. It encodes CASSQVTSGSIPYEQYF.

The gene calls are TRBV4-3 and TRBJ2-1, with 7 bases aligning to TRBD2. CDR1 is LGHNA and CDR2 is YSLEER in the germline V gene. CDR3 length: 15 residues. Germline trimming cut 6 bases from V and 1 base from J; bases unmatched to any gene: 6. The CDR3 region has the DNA TGCGCCAGCAGTAGGCTAGCGGTATCCTACAATGAGCAGTTCTTC. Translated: CASSRLAVSYNEQFF.

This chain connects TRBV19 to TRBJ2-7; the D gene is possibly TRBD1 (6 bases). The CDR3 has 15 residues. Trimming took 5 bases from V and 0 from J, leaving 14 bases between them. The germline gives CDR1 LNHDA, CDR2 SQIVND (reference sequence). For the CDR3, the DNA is TGTGCCAGTAGTCAACGGGGACACAACTCCTACGAGCAGTACTTC. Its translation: CASSQRGHNSYEQYF.

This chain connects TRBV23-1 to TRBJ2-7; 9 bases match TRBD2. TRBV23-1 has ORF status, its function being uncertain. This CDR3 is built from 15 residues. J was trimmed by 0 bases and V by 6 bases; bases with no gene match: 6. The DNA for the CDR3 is TGCGCCAGCAGACCCATAGCGGGAGCCTCCTACGAGCAGTACTTC. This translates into CASRPIAGASYEQYF.

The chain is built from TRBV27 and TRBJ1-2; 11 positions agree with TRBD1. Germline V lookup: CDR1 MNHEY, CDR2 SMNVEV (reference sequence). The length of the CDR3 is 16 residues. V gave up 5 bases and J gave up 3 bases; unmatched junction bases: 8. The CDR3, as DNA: TGTGCCAGCAGTCTCACTTGGACAGGGGGCGACTATGGCTACACCTTC. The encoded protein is CASSLTWTGGDYGYTF.

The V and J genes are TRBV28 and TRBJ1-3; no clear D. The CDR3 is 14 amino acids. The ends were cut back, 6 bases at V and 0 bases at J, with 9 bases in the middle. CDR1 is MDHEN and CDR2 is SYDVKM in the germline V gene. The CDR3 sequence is CASSLTGSGNTIYF. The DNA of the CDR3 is TGTGCCAGCAGCTTGACTGGCTCTGGAAACACCATATATTTT.

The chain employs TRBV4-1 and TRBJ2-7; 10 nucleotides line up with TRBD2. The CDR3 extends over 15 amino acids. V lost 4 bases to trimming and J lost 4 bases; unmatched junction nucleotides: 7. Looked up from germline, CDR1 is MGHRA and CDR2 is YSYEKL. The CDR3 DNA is TGCGCCAGCAGCCCTGGGGCTAGCGGGAGATACGAGCAGTACTTC. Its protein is CASSPGASGRYEQYF.

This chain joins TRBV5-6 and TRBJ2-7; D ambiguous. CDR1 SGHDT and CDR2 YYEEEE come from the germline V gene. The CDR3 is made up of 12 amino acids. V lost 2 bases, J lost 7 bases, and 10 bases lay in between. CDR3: CASSLSPREQYF. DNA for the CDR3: TGTGCCAGCAGCTTATCGCCGCGAGAGCAGTACTTC. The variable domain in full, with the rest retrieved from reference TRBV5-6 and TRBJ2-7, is DAGVTQSPTHLIKTRGQQVTLRCSPKSGHDTVSWYQQALGQGPQFIFQYYEEEERQRGNFPDRFSGHQFPNYSSELNVNALLLGDSALYLCASSLSPREQYFGPGTRLTVT.

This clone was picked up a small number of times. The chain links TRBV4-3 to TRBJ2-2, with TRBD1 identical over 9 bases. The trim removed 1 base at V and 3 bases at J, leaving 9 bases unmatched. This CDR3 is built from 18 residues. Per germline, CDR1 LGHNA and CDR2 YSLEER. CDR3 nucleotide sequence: TGCGCCAGCAGCCAAGGGGACAGGGAAGGCGGGGACACCGGGGAGCTGTTTTTT. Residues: CASSQGDREGGDTGELFF.

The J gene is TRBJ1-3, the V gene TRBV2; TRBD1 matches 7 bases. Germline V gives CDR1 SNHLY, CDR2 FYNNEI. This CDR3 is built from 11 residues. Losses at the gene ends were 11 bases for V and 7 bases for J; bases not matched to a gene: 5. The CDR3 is CARGQRNTIYF. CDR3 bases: TGTGCCCGGGGACAGCGGAACACCATATATTTT.

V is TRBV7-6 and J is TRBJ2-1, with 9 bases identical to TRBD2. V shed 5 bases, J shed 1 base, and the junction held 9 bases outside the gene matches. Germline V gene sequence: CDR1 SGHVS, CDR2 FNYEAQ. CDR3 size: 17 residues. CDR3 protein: CASSPGLAHLSYNEQFF. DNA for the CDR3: TGTGCCAGCAGCCCAGGACTAGCGCATCTTTCCTACAATGAGCAGTTCTTC.

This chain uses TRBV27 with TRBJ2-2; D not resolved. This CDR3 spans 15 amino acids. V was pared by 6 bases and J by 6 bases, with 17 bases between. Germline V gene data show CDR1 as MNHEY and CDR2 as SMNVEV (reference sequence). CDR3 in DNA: TGTGCCAGCAGACCTCACAGCACGAGCCCCGGGGAGCTGTTTTTT. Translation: CASRPHSTSPGELFF.